The 20 T cell receptor beta chains below come from one sample, sequenced in a study of blood T cell repertoires in COVID-19. TCRdb's table, derived via immunoSEQ multiplex PCR, lists solely in-frame clones and lacks some. The sample gives about 88,000 clones, about 90% of which show up once; about 6.7% is in the top ten. The sample consisted of peripheral blood. The receptors originated from a young man with COVID-19, enrolled during active disease.

In this sample, this clone turned up once. The chain is built from TRBV27 and TRBJ2-3; D is perhaps TRBD2 (5 bases). Trimming removed 3 bases from V and 4 bases from J, with 14 bases in between. The germline gives CDR1 MNHEY, CDR2 SMNVEV (reference sequence). This CDR3 comprises 15 residues. CDR3 sequence: CASSFRGRRSDTQYF. The CDR3 coding sequence is TGTGCCAGCAGTTTTCGGGGTCGCCGGTCAGATACGCAGTATTTT.

V usage is TRBV10-2 and J usage is TRBJ2-1; 7 bases align to TRBD2. With 4 bases clipped from V and 3 bases from J, the junction kept 3 bases outside the gene matches. Per the germline V gene, CDR1 is WSHSY and CDR2 is SAAADI. CDR3 size: 14 residues. In nucleotides, the CDR3 is TGCGCCAGCAGTGGGGGAGGGTACTACAATGAGCAGTTCTTC. Protein product: CASSGGGYYNEQFF.

This chain joins TRBV2 and TRBJ2-4; 7 positions match TRBD2. CDR3 length: 17 residues. Germline lookup yields CDR1 SNHLY and CDR2 FYNNEI. V shed 2 bases, J shed 0 bases, and the junction held 7 bases outside the gene matches. CDR3 region: CASSESLGGIAKNIQYF. CDR3 DNA: TGTGCCAGCAGTGAAAGCCTGGGGGGGATAGCCAAAAACATTCAGTACTTC.

The chain links TRBV10-2 to TRBJ2-2; a possible D gene is TRBD2 (5 bases). Trimming pared 4 bases from V and 6 bases from J, leaving 9 bases between. The CDR3 covers 13 residues. Looked up from germline, CDR1 is WSHSY and CDR2 is SAAADI. The CDR3 loop is CASSVAGAGELFF. CDR3 in DNA: TGCGCCAGCAGTGTGGCGGGCGCCGGGGAGCTGTTTTTT.

The chain's CDR3 is CASALSRSGQVAYEQYF. CDR3 nucleotide sequence: TGTGCCAGCGCATTGTCTAGAAGTGGACAGGTTGCCTACGAGCAGTACTTC. V usage is TRBV5-5 and J usage is TRBJ2-7, with 7 bases matching TRBD1. The V and J ends lost 7 bases and 2 bases, in that order; junction bases with no gene match: 18. Germline values: CDR1 SGHKS, CDR2 YYEKEE (reference sequence). This CDR3 comprises 17 residues.

This chain links TRBV6-5 with TRBJ2-5; D is possibly TRBD1 (5 bases). The V end was cut by 5 bases, the J end by 2 bases, with 15 bases between. The CDR3 runs 15 residues. Germline lookup yields CDR1 MNHEY and CDR2 SVGAGI. The CDR3 DNA reads as TGTGCCAGCAGTCTACGCAGGTCAGGGCAAGAGACCCAGTACTTC. It encodes CASSLRRSGQETQYF.

The chain links TRBV30 to TRBJ2-1; 13 bases line up with TRBD2. Germline CDR1 GTSNPN, CDR2 SVGIG (reference sequence). The length of the CDR3 is 19 residues. Trimming at V came to 5 bases and at J to 6 bases, leaving 19 bases not matched to a gene. The CDR3 loop reads CAWGLAGVIREVRGNEQFF. In nucleotides, the CDR3 is TGTGCCTGGGGACTAGCGGGAGTTATTAGGGAAGTTAGGGGCAATGAGCAGTTCTTC. Combining the CDR3 with reference TRBV30 and TRBJ2-1 gives the whole variable domain SQTIHQWPATLVQPVGSPLSLECTVEGTSNPNLYWYRQAAGRGLQLLFYSVGIGQISSEVPQNLSASRPQDRQFILSSKKLLLSDSGFYLCAWGLAGVIREVRGNEQFFGPGTRLTVL.

V usage is TRBV30 and J usage is TRBJ2-7, with TRBD1 matching over 8 bases. The CDR3 length is 12 residues. After removal of 7 bases from V and 7 bases from J, the junction contained 9 bases not matched to a gene. Germline V gene sequence: CDR1 GTSNPN, CDR2 SVGIG (reference sequence). The CDR3 DNA follows: TGTGCCTTTGCCCGGACAGGGCGGGAGCAGTACTTC. As protein: CAFARTGREQYF. Full variable domain (remainder filled in from reference TRBV30 and TRBJ2-7): SQTIHQWPATLVQPVGSPLSLECTVEGTSNPNLYWYRQAAGRGLQLLFYSVGIGQISSEVPQNLSASRPQDRQFILSSKKLLLSDSGFYLCAFARTGREQYFGPGTRLTVT.

This chain links TRBV27 with TRBJ2-7; 7 nucleotides match TRBD1. The CDR3 totals 13 residues. With V trimmed by 2 bases and J by 4 bases, 2 bases remained unmatched. Germline CDR1 and CDR2: MNHEY and SMNVEV (reference sequence). Written as DNA, the CDR3 is TGTGCCAGCAGTTTAGCAGGGGGATACGAGCAGTACTTC. Amino acids: CASSLAGGYEQYF.

The J gene is TRBJ1-5, the V gene TRBV27; maybe TRBD1 (5 bases). This CDR3 region has 13 residues. V lost 6 bases and J 7 bases, leaving 13 bases between the germline ends. The V gene's germline CDR1 is MNHEY and CDR2 SMNVEV (reference sequence). Written as DNA, the CDR3 is TGTGCCAGCAGCCCAGGGTGGCGCCAGCCCCAGCATTTT. Translation gives CASSPGWRQPQHF.

The chain combines TRBV19 with TRBJ2-3; 9 bases align to TRBD1. Germline V gene sequence: CDR1 LNHDA, CDR2 SQIVND (reference sequence). J gave up 2 bases and V 9 bases, and 15 bases lay outside the gene matches. This CDR3 comprises 17 residues. CDR3 nucleotides: TGTGCCAGCTCCGGGACAGGGTCGTTGTGGATCACAGATACGCAGTATTTT. It codes for CASSGTGSLWITDTQYF.

The chain has TRBV5-6 and TRBJ2-5; 8 bases are a match to TRBD1. The CDR3 loop spans 14 amino acids. The germline V gene has CDR1 SGHDT and CDR2 YYEEEE. Losses at the gene ends were 6 bases for V and 0 bases for J; bases not matched to a gene: 4. The CDR3 region is CASNRGSNQETQYF. For the CDR3, the DNA is TGTGCCAGCAACAGGGGGAGTAACCAAGAGACCCAGTACTTC.

This clone occurred once. This chain links TRBV27 with TRBJ2-7; D is possibly TRBD2 (5 bases). The length of the CDR3 is 16 residues. CDR1 and CDR2 from the germline V gene are MNHEY and SMNVEV (reference sequence). Trimming took off 1 base at V and 1 base at J, with 14 bases between the two ends. In DNA, the CDR3 is TGTGCCAGCAGTTTATGGTCCGGGGTGGGATCCTACGAGCAGTACTTC. Protein sequence: CASSLWSGVGSYEQYF.

This chain joins TRBV7-2 and TRBJ1-2; a weak D match, TRBD1 (6 bases). Germline V gene lookup returns CDR1 SGHTA and CDR2 FQGNSA. The CDR3 has 15 residues. Trimming shortened V by 4 bases and J by 7 bases, and 19 bases separated the two germline ends. CDR3 loop: CASSSRGGQGSGYTF. The CDR3 DNA reads as TGTGCCAGCAGCTCTAGGGGGGGGCAGGGCAGTGGCTACACCTTC.

The gene calls are TRBV28 and TRBJ2-7; weak D call: TRBD2 (6 bases). There are 11 residues in the CDR3. V lost 5 bases and J lost 9, with 11 bases in between. Germline assignment: CDR1 MDHEN and CDR2 SYDVKM. CDR3 bases: TGTGCCAGCAGTCTAGGGACTGTGCAGTACTTC. Its protein product is CASSLGTVQYF.

The V call is TRBV3-1 (or the pseudogene TRBV3-2), the J call TRBJ2-7; 9 bases fit TRBD1. Trimming cost V 4 bases and J 2 bases; bases outside gene matches: 6. In germline, CDR1 is LGHDT, CDR2 YNNKEL (reference sequence). The CDR3 has 15 residues. CDR3 nucleotides: TGTGCCAGCAGCCTTCCGGGACAGGGAACCTACGAGCAGTACTTC. It translates to CASSLPGQGTYEQYF.

V gene TRBV19 combines with J gene TRBJ1-5; TRBD1 is a possible D gene (6 bases). Germline V gene sequence: CDR1 LNHDA, CDR2 SQIVND (reference sequence). The length of the CDR3 is 14 residues. The V gene lost 7 bases and the J gene lost 6 bases, with 16 bases spanning the gap. The CDR3 is CASTKQGSGQPQHF. CDR3 nucleotide sequence: TGTGCCAGTACTAAACAGGGTTCGGGTCAGCCCCAGCATTTT.

CDR3 DNA: TGTGCCAGCAGCTTAGTAGGGACTAGCGGGAGGAATACGCAGTATTTT. Translated: CASSLVGTSGRNTQYF. This chain joins TRBV7-9 and TRBJ2-3, with 15 bases identical to TRBD2. CDR1 and CDR2 from the germline V gene are SEHNR and FQNEAQ (reference sequence). This CDR3 contains 16 residues. J was trimmed by 7 bases and V by 1 base; bases with no gene match: 3.

CDR3 coding DNA: TGTGCCAGCAGTTTAATGCTTATGGTGACCGATTTACAGGGGGCCCCTAGATGGGACGAGCAGTACTTC. This sequence encodes CASSLMLMVTDLQGAPRWDEQYF. This sequence joins TRBV28 and TRBJ2-7; 9 nucleotides match TRBD1. V was pared by 2 bases and J by 5 bases, with 31 bases of the junction left unmatched. This CDR3 has 23 amino acids. Per the germline V gene, CDR1 is MDHEN and CDR2 is SYDVKM.

The gene calls are TRBV28 and TRBJ1-4; D remains ambiguous. Germline V gene data show CDR1 as MDHEN and CDR2 as SYDVKM. V lost 5 bases to trimming and J lost 8 bases, with 15 bases between them. This CDR3 comprises 14 residues. CDR3 coding DNA: TGTGCCAGCAGTCCGCCGGGGATATGGGAAAAACTGTTTTTT. Translated, it gives CASSPPGIWEKLFF.